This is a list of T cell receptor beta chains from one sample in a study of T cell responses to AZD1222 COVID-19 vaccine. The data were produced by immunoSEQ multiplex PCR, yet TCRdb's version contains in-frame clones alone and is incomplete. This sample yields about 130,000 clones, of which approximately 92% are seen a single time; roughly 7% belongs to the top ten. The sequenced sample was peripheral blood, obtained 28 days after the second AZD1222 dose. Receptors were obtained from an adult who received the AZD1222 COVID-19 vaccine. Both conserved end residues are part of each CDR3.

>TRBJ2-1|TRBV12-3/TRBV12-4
CASSPVSTEQFF
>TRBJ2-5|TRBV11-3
CASSRYIAQETQYF
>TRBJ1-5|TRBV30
CAWSNGFNQPQHF
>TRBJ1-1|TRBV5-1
CASRSQGSNTEAFF
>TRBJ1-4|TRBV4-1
CASSQGDRARKLFF
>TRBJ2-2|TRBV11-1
CASSPRATGELFF
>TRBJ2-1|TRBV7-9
CASSFTESGNEQFF
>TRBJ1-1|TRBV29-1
CSVESQGATEAFF
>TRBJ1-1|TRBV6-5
CASRTHREVNTEAFF
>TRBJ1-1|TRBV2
CASLSGFTEAFF
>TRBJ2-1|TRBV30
CAWNIAGGIYNEQFF
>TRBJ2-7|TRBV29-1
CSARKRDSTYEQYF
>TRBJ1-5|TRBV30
CAWSEGGSQPQHF
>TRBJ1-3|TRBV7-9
CASSFGGRGFGNTIYF
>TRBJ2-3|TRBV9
CASSVAGITGPDTQYF
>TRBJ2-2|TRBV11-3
CASSLGLGGSSGELFF
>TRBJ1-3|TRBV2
CASSYGNTIYF
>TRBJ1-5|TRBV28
CASRRTGNSNQPQHF
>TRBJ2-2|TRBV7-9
CASSSSGTLPGELFF
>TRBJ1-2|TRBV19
CASRPRGIQGYTF
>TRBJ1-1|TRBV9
CASSPNTRGDTEAFF
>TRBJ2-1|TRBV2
CASRGDGHEQFF